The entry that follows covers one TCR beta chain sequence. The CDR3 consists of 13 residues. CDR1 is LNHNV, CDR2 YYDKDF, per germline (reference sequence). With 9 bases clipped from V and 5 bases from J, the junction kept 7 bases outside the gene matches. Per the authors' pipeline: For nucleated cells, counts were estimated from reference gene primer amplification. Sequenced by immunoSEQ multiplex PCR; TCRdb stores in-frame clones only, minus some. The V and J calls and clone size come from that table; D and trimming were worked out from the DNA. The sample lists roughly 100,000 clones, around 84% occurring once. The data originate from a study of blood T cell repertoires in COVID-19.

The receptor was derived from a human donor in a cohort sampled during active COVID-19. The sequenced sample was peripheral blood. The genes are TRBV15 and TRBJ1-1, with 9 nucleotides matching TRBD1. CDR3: CATTGTGSTEAFF. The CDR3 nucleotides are TGTGCCACGACCGGGACAGGGTCGACTGAAGCTTTCTTT. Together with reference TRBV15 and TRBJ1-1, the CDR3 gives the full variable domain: DAMVIQNPRYQVTQFGKPVTLSCSQTLNHNVMYWYQQKSSQAPKLLFHYYDKDFNNEADTPDNFQSRRPNTSFCFLDIRSPGLGDTAMYLCATTGTGSTEAFFGQGTRLTVV.